The present T cell receptor (beta chain) was sequenced within a study of cytomegalovirus exposure and HLA in healthy donors. On the study more broadly: Early released data had around 88 million unique TCRs, all coming from HLA-typed donors. Whole-study results and caveats: Common viral pathogens (according to a later analysis) appeared linked to several of the most significant clusters. While the bulk of TCR sequences proved rare, some public TCRs turned up in many donors.

This CDR3 region has 14 residues. Germline-derived CDR1 and CDR2 are SGHNT and YYREEE (reference sequence). Trimming took 6 bases from V and 5 from J; bases not matched to a gene: 8. In the case of this clone: Its cognate antigen is unknown.

Researchers ran the PCR with 60 Vbeta and 13 Jbeta primers. Produced via immunoSEQ multiplex PCR; TCRdb's table is partial and in-frame only. The sample carries about 160,000 clones, approximately 75% recorded once. The sequence derives from a man in his forties or fifties in good health and CMV-seropositive. What was sequenced was PBMCs. This sequence joins TRBV5-4 and TRBJ2-3, with 8 bases aligning to TRBD1. CDR3 nucleotide sequence: TGTGCCAGCACCCGGACAGGGAATGTAGATACGCAGTATTTT. This encodes CASTRTGNVDTQYF.